Below, 21 T cell receptor beta chains from the same sample are listed, as sequenced in a study of T cells in localized non-small cell lung cancer. The table came from immunoSEQ multiplex PCR; TCRdb's copy has only in-frame clones and leaves some out. The table lists 30,000 to 45,000 clones, over 75% of them singletons. Sequenced material: peripheral blood, taken before any cancer treatment. Every receptor here comes from a woman aged 35-75 years with stage I lung adenocarcinoma.

The gene calls are TRBV28 and TRBJ1-5; perhaps TRBD1 as D (5 bases). Trimming left V 5 bases short and J 6 bases short, with 14 bases between. The CDR3 runs 14 residues. Germline V CDR1 and CDR2: MDHEN, SYDVKM. The CDR3 is CASSPSHGGQPQHF. The CDR3 nucleotides read TGTGCCAGCAGTCCTAGCCACGGGGGTCAGCCCCAGCATTTT.

The CDR3 loop reads CASSAVNTGELFF. The CDR3 coding sequence is TGTGCCAGCAGTGCAGTTAACACCGGGGAGCTGTTTTTT. The chain uses TRBV6-1 and TRBJ2-2, with no clear D. Germline V lookup: CDR1 MNHNS, CDR2 SASEGT. The CDR3 extends over 13 amino acids. V was pared by 4 bases and J by 2 bases, with 5 bases between.

The genes are TRBV6-5 and TRBJ2-3, with D unresolved. Trimming cost V 8 bases and J 2 bases, with 8 bases left between them. The CDR3 contains 12 residues. Germline CDR1 and CDR2: MNHEY and SVGAGI. The CDR3 nucleotides are TGTGCCAGCGTTGGGAACACAGATACGCAGTATTTT. Its protein is CASVGNTDTQYF.

The rearrangement joins TRBV28 to TRBJ2-3; the D gene is possibly TRBD2 (6 bases). CDR1 and CDR2 (germline): MDHEN, SYDVKM. V dropped 5 bases and J dropped 0 bases, with 12 bases sitting between them. There are 15 residues in the CDR3. For the CDR3, the DNA is TGTGCCAGCAGTACACTCAGCGGGAGCACAGATACGCAGTATTTT. It is translated as CASSTLSGSTDTQYF.

This sequence joins TRBV30 and TRBJ2-7; D assignment may be TRBD1 or TRBD2 (7 bases each). Trimming left V 6 bases short and J 2 bases short, with 17 bases between. The CDR3 length is 14 residues. The germline V gene encodes CDR1 GTSNPN and CDR2 SVGIG (reference sequence). The CDR3 coding sequence is TGTGCCTGCTCAGGGGGGGATCCCCCCTACGAGCAGTACTTC. Translating it yields CACSGGDPPYEQYF.

The rearrangement links TRBV7-9 to TRBJ2-1; D not resolved. The CDR3 consists of 13 residues. CDR1 SEHNR and CDR2 FQNEAQ come from the germline V gene (reference sequence). V gave up 5 bases and J gave up 0 bases, with 5 bases separating them. The CDR3 spells CASSQSSYNEQFF. The CDR3 DNA follows: TGTGCCAGCAGCCAAAGCTCCTACAATGAGCAGTTCTTC.

The chain joins TRBV25-1 to TRBJ2-2; tentative D call: TRBD1 (6 bases). The CDR3 loop spans 13 amino acids. CDR1 is MGHDK and CDR2 is SYGVNS in the germline V gene. The V gene lost 6 bases and the J gene lost 5 bases, with 10 bases spanning the gap. CDR3 sequence (DNA): TGTGCCAGCAGGGGTACAGGGACCGGGGAGCTGTTTTTT. Translation gives CASRGTGTGELFF.

This clone has a handful of counts. The rearrangement joins TRBV4-2 to TRBJ1-4; TRBD1 might be the D (6 bases). Germline V gene data show CDR1 as LGHNA and CDR2 as YNFKEQ. The CDR3 loop spans 14 amino acids. V was shortened by 2 bases and J by 10 bases, with 14 bases between the two germline ends. The CDR3 reads CASSQSGGAGKLFF. The DNA of the CDR3 is TGTGCCAGCAGCCAATCCGGGGGGGCTGGAAAACTGTTTTTT.

In its sample, this clone was seen a few times. The CDR3 nucleotides are TGTGCCATTGGAGTAGCGGGAGTCACAGATACGCAGTATTTT. Translation: CAIGVAGVTDTQYF. The chain employs TRBV10-3 and TRBJ2-3, with TRBD2 matching over 9 bases. Trimming took 9 bases from V and 2 from J; bases not matched to a gene: 6. Germline V gene sequence: CDR1 ENHRY, CDR2 SYGVKD. The CDR3 totals 14 residues.

This clone was counted a single time. The germline gene is not matched at one end of the junction; a read error may be the cause. The chain carries TRBV7-7 and TRBJ2-5, with TRBD1 matching over 8 bases. In germline, CDR1 is SSHAT, CDR2 FNYEAQ (reference sequence). The CDR3 has 14 amino acids. The CDR3 here is CASSRGQGGETQYF. CDR3 DNA: TGTGCTAGCAGCCGAGGACAGGGCGGGGAGACCCAGTACTTC.

The chain couples TRBV25-1 to TRBJ2-2, with TRBD1 matching 9 bases. V was pared by 1 base and J by 5 bases, with 5 bases of the junction left unmatched. Per the germline V gene, CDR1 is MGHDK and CDR2 is SYGVNS. CDR3 size: 16 residues. For the CDR3, the DNA is TGTGCCAGCAGTGAATCTCGGGGACAGGGTACCGGGGAGCTGTTTTTT. Encoded protein: CASSESRGQGTGELFF.

The V gene is TRBV5-1, the J gene TRBJ2-3, with TRBD1 matching over 9 bases. Germline V gene lookup returns CDR1 SGHRS and CDR2 YFSETQ. V was pared by 4 bases and J by 6 bases, with 3 bases of the junction left unmatched. The CDR3 runs 13 residues. The CDR3 sequence is CASSGTGWDTQYF. CDR3 sequence (DNA): TGCGCCAGCAGCGGGACAGGGTGGGATACGCAGTATTTT.

The chain recombines TRBV18 with TRBJ1-1; D is ambiguous. Deletions cut 6 bases from V and 4 bases from J, with 24 bases between. The germline CDR1 and CDR2 sequences are KGHSH and LQKENI. The length of the CDR3 is 17 residues. The CDR3 bases are TGTGCCAGCTCCACTAGCGCACCCTTACTCGCTGGCACTGAAGCTTTCTTT. Translated: CASSTSAPLLAGTEAFF.

The V call is TRBV5-4, the J call TRBJ2-1; D unresolved. The germline CDR1 and CDR2 sequences are SGHNT and YYREEE (reference sequence). The length of the CDR3 is 15 residues. V was trimmed by 5 bases and J by 0 bases, leaving 12 bases between them. In DNA, the CDR3 is TGTGCCAGCAGTCGAGGACCTGGCTCCTACAATGAGCAGTTCTTC. Translated: CASSRGPGSYNEQFF. Variable domain in full (rest from reference TRBV5-4 and TRBJ2-1): ETGVTQSPTHLIKTRGQQVTLRCSSQSGHNTVSWYQQALGQGPQFIFQYYREEENGRGNFPPRFSGLQFPNYSSELNVNALELDDSALYLCASSRGPGSYNEQFFGPGTRLTVL.

The genes are TRBV29-1 and TRBJ2-7, with D hard to call. Germline CDR1 SQVTM, CDR2 ANQGSEA. This CDR3 is built from 12 residues. The V gene lost 0 bases and the J gene lost 4 bases, with 7 bases spanning the gap. CDR3 sequence reads: CSVEDLGYEQYF. CDR3 nucleotide sequence: TGCAGCGTTGAAGATCTAGGGTACGAGCAGTACTTC.

The rearrangement uses TRBV23-1 and TRBJ2-3, with D tentatively TRBD1 (6 bases). TRBV23-1 is filed as an ORF, its function uncertain. V was shortened by 8 bases and J by 5 bases, with 11 bases between the two germline ends. This CDR3 is 12 amino acids long. The chain's CDR3 is CASVKGGDTQYF. CDR3 nucleotide sequence: TGCGCCAGCGTTAAAGGGGGAGATACGCAGTATTTT.

The rearrangement links TRBV29-1 to TRBJ1-2; 8 bases fit TRBD1. Per the germline V gene, CDR1 is SQVTM and CDR2 is ANQGSEA. This CDR3 region has 12 residues. V dropped 6 bases and J dropped 7; count of bases not matched to a gene: 7. The CDR3 loop reads CSVPGQEIGYTF. The DNA of the CDR3 is TGCAGCGTACCGGGACAGGAGATTGGCTACACCTTC.

The rearrangement uses TRBV7-8 and TRBJ2-1; a weak D match, TRBD2 (6 bases). V was cut by 8 bases and J by 6 bases, with 23 bases left in between. This CDR3 has 16 residues. Germline lookup yields CDR1 SGHVS and CDR2 FQNEAQ. CDR3 DNA: TGTGCCAGCTTACGGGGGAGCGGGCCCCTCAGCAATGAGCAGTTCTTC. Encoded protein: CASLRGSGPLSNEQFF. Using reference TRBV7-8 and TRBJ2-1 for the parts outside the CDR3, the full variable domain is GAGVSQSPRYKVAKRGQDVALRCDPISGHVSLFWYQQALGQGPEFLTYFQNEAQLDKSGLPSDRFFAERPEGSVSTLKIQRTQQEDSAVYLCASLRGSGPLSNEQFFGPGTRLTVL.

The chain couples TRBV7-2 to TRBJ2-7; 12 bases are a match to TRBD1. Germline-derived CDR1 and CDR2 are SGHTA and FQGNSA. Unmatched junction bases numbered 9, after V lost 1 base and J lost 5 bases. The CDR3 sequence is 17 residues long. In DNA form, the CDR3 reads TGTGCCAGCAGCTTAGGGGACAGGGGGCGTTTATTGGACGAGCAGTACTTC. Translation: CASSLGDRGRLLDEQYF.

The chain recombines TRBV11-3 with TRBJ2-7, with TRBD1 as a possible D gene (5 bases). Germline values: CDR1 SGHNT, CDR2 YENEEA. The V and J ends lost 1 base and 3 bases respectively, with 13 bases between them. There are 15 residues in the CDR3. The CDR3 bases are TGTGCCAGCAGCTTAGGGTCAGGGAAGAACTACGAGCAGTACTTC. Its protein product is CASSLGSGKNYEQYF.

This rearrangement joins TRBV11-2 to TRBJ2-1, with D perhaps TRBD2 (6 bases). Germline CDR1 and CDR2: SGHAT and FQNNGV. The CDR3 runs 15 residues. With 6 bases removed from V and 0 bases from J, the gap between germline ends came to 12 bases. This CDR3 reads CASSYGGSSYNEQFF. The CDR3 DNA sequence: TGTGCCAGCAGTTACGGGGGTAGCTCCTACAATGAGCAGTTCTTC.